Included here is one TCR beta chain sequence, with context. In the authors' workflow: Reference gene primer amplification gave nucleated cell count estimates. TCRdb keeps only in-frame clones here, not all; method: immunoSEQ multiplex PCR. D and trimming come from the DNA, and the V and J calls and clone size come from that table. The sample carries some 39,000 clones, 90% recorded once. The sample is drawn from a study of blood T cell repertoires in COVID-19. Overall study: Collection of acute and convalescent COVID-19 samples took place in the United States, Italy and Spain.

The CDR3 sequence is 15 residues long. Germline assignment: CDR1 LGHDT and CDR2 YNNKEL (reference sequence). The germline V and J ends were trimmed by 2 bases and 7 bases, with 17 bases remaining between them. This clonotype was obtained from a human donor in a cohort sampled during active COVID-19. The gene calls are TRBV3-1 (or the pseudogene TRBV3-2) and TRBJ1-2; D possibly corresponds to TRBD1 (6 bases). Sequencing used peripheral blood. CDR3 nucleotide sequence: TGTGCCAGCAGCCAAAAAAATACAGGGTATGGTGGCTACACCTTC. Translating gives CASSQKNTGYGGYTF.